This TCR beta chain was observed in a study of shared clonotypes between healthy human individuals. Study-wide background: CD4 naive cells filled three plates per donor, CD4 memory three, CD8 naive two and CD8 memory one.

Only Caucasian adults living in Nashville, Tennessee made up the donor group. The sorted-subset replicate PCRs were given around 200 ng DNA, which is 25,000 to 35,000 T cell genomes. The table came from immunoSEQ multiplex PCR; TCRdb's copy has only in-frame clones and leaves some out. The repertoire consists of fewer than 3 million clones, with 85% to 95% occurring once and the leading ten covering approximately 0.39%. The germline gives CDR1 SGHVS, CDR2 FQNEAQ. The germline V and J ends were trimmed by 2 bases and 4 bases, with 15 bases remaining between them. CDR3 length: 16 residues. The sequence was collected from a man between 18 and 35 years old in good health. Some clones in this sample may be carry-over from other donors' samples. The chain employs TRBV7-8 and TRBJ1-3; D remains unclear. Sequenced: naive CD4+ T cells from PBMCs. Indicated subset: CD45RA+ positively selected. The CDR3 loop reads CASSLRDNTGGNTIYF. The CDR3 DNA reads TGTGCCAGCAGCTTAAGAGACAATACGGGAGGAAACACCATATATTTT.